These 5 T cell receptor beta chains came from one sample sequenced in a study of blood T cell repertoires in COVID-19. TCRdb keeps only in-frame clones here, not all; method: immunoSEQ multiplex PCR. The table includes around 64,000 clones, around three quarters detected once. The sample comprised peripheral blood. The receptors stem from a man aged 60 to 75 with acute or convalescent COVID-19.

The CDR3: CASSLYRGGEKLFF. The CDR3 DNA sequence: TGTGCCAGCAGTCTGTACAGGGGAGGAGAAAAACTGTTTTTT. The rearrangement uses TRBV27 and TRBJ1-4; 7 nucleotides agree with TRBD1. Trimming removed 5 bases from V and 8 bases from J; junction bases left unmatched: 8. Germline V lookup: CDR1 MNHEY, CDR2 SMNVEV (reference sequence). This CDR3 is built from 14 residues.

The rearrangement uses TRBV13 and TRBJ1-1; perhaps TRBD1 as D (5 bases). Germline CDR1 and CDR2: PRHDT and FYEKMQ (reference sequence). The CDR3 has 14 amino acids. V lost 3 bases, J lost 1 base, and 9 bases lay in between. The CDR3 DNA reads as TGTGCCAGCAGCTTCAGGGTAGGGAACACTGAAGCTTTCTTT. Translated: CASSFRVGNTEAFF.

This chain uses TRBV5-1 with TRBJ2-5; 10 bases agree with TRBD1. Losses at the gene ends were 1 base for V and 5 bases for J; bases not matched to a gene: 5. This CDR3 region has 15 residues. CDR1 and CDR2 (germline): SGHRS, YFSETQ. In nucleotides, the CDR3 is TGCGCCAGCAGCTTGTTCCGGGACAGGGGTGAGACCCAGTACTTC. It yields the protein CASSLFRDRGETQYF.

This clone was seen a handful of times. The chain combines TRBV28 with TRBJ2-1; D is undetermined. In germline, CDR1 is MDHEN, CDR2 SYDVKM. V lost 8 bases and J lost 7, with 15 bases in between. The CDR3 is 13 residues long. Here the CDR3 reads CASAFSRLNEQFF. The DNA for the CDR3 is TGTGCCAGCGCCTTTTCCCGGTTGAATGAGCAGTTCTTC.

The table lists this clone with a few counts. This chain joins TRBV7-3 and TRBJ2-1; 9 bases agree with TRBD2. The CDR3 is 14 amino acids. CDR1 is SGHTA, CDR2 FQGTGA, per germline. The V segment lost 3 bases and the J segment 8 bases; nucleotides outside the gene matches: 5. The CDR3 is CASSFWAGGYEQFF. CDR3 nucleotides: TGTGCCAGCAGCTTCTGGGCGGGAGGGTATGAGCAGTTCTTC. The full variable domain, its missing parts supplied by reference TRBV7-3 and TRBJ2-1, is GAGVSQTPSNKVTEKGKYVELRCDPISGHTALYWYRQSLGQGPEFLIYFQGTGAADDSGLPNDRFFAVRPEGSVSTLKIQRTERGDSAVYLCASSFWAGGYEQFFGPGTRLTVL.